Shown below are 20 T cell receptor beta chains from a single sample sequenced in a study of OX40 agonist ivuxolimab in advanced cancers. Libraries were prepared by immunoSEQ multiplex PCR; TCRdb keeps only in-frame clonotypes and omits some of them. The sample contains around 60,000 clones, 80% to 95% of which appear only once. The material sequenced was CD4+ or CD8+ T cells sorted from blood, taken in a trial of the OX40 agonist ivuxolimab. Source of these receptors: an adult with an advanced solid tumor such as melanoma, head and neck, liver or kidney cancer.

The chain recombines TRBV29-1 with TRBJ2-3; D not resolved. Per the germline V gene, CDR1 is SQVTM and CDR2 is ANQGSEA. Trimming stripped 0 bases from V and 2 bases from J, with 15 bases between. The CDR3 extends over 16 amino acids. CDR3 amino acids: CSVEDSTRQLTDTQYF. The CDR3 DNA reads TGCAGCGTTGAAGATTCGACACGGCAACTCACAGATACGCAGTATTTT.

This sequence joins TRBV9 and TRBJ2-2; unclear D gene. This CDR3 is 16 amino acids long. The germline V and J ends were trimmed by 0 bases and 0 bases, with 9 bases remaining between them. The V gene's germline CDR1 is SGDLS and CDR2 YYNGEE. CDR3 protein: CASSVVVGSNTGELFF. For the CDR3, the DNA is TGTGCCAGCAGCGTAGTAGTGGGGTCGAACACCGGGGAGCTGTTTTTT.

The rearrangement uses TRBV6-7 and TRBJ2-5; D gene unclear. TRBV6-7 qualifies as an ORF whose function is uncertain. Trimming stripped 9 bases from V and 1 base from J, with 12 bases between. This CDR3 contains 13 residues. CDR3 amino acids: CARFAGPQETQYF. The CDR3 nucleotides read TGTGCCAGGTTCGCCGGGCCCCAAGAGACCCAGTACTTC.

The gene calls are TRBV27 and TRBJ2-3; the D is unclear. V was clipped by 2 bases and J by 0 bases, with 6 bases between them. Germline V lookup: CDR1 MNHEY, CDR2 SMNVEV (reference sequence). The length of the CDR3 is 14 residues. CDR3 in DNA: TGTGCCAGCAGTTTAGGGCCTAGCACAGATACGCAGTATTTT. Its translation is CASSLGPSTDTQYF.

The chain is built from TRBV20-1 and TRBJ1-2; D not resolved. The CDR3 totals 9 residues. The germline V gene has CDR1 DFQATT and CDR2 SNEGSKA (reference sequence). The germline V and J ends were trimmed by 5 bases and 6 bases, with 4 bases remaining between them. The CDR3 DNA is TGCAGTGCTTTCGATGGCTACACCTTC. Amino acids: CSAFDGYTF.

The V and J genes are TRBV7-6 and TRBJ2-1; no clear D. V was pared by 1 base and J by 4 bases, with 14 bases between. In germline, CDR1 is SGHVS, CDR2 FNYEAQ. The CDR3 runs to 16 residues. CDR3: CASSLGVGKLYNEQFF. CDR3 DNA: TGTGCCAGCAGCTTAGGGGTAGGGAAGCTATACAATGAGCAGTTCTTC.

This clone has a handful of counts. The CDR3 nucleotides read TGTGCCAGCAGTCCGAATCGGGACAGGGCGAGTAATGAGCAGTTCTTC. It yields the protein CASSPNRDRASNEQFF. This chain connects TRBV27 to TRBJ2-1; 9 bases are a match to TRBD1. Germline loops: CDR1 MNHEY, CDR2 SMNVEV (reference sequence). Germline trimming cut 5 bases from V and 7 bases from J; bases unmatched to any gene: 12. The CDR3 totals 16 residues.

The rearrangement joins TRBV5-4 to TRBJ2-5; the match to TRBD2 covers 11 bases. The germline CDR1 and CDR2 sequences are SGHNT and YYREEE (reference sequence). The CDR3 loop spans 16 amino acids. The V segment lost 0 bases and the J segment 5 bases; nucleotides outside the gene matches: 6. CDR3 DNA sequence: TGTGCCAGCAGCTTGGATTTAGCGGGAGGGCCGGAGACCCAGTACTTC. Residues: CASSLDLAGGPETQYF. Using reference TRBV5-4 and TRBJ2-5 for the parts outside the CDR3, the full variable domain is ETGVTQSPTHLIKTRGQQVTLRCSSQSGHNTVSWYQQALGQGPQFIFQYYREEENGRGNFPPRFSGLQFPNYSSELNVNALELDDSALYLCASSLDLAGGPETQYFGPGTRLLVL.

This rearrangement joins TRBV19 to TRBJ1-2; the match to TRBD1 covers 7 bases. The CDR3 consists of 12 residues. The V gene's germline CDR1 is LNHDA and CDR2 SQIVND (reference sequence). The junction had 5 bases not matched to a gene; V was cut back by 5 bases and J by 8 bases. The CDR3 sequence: CASSSYRGGYTF. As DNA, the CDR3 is TGTGCCAGTAGTTCATACAGGGGCGGCTACACCTTC.

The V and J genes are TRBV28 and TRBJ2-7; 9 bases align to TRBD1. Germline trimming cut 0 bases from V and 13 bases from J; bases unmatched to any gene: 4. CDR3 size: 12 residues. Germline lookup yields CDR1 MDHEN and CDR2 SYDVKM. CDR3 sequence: CASSLWGDRVYF. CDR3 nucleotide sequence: TGTGCCAGCAGTTTATGGGGGGACAGGGTTTACTTC.

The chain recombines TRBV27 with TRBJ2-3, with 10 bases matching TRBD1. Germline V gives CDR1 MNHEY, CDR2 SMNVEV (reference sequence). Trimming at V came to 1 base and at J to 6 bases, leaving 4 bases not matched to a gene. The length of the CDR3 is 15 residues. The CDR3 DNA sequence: TGTGCCAGCAGTTTATTGGGACAGGGGCATGATACGCAGTATTTT. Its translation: CASSLLGQGHDTQYF.

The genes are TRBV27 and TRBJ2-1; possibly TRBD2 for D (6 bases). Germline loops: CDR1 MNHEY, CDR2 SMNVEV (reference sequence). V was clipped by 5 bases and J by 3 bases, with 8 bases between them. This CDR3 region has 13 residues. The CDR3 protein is CASSPGLYNEQFF. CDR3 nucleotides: TGTGCCAGCAGTCCGGGACTCTACAATGAGCAGTTCTTC.

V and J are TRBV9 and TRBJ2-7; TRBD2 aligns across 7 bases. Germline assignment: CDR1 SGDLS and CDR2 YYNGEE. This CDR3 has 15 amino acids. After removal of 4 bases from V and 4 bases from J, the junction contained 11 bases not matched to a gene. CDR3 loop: CASSPRMGEGYEQYF. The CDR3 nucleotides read TGTGCCAGCAGCCCTCGAATGGGGGAGGGGTACGAGCAGTACTTC.

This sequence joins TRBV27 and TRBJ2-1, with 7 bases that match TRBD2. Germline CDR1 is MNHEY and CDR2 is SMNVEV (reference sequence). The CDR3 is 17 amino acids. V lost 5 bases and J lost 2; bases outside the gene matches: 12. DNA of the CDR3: TGTGCCAGCAGTCCCCGGGGTAGCGGGTTCGCCTACAATGAGCAGTTCTTC. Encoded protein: CASSPRGSGFAYNEQFF.

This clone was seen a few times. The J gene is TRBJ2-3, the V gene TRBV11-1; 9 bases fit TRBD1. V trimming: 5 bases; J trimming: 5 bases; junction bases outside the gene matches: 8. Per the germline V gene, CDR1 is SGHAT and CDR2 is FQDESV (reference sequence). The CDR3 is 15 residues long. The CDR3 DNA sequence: TGTGCCAGCAGCCCCTGGACAGGGGAACTAGATACGCAGTATTTT. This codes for CASSPWTGELDTQYF.

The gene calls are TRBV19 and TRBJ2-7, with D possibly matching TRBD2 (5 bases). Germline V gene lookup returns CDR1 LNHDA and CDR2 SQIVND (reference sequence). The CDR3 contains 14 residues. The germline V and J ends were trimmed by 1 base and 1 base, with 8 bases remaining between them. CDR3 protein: CASSIAGSSYEQYF. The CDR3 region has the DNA TGTGCCAGTAGTATAGCGGGGAGTTCCTACGAGCAGTACTTC.

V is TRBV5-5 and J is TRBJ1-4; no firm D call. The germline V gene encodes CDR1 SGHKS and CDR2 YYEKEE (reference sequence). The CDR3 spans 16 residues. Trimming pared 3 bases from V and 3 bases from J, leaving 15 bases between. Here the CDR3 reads CASSYGVWLSNEKLFF. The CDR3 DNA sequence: TGTGCCAGCAGCTATGGTGTCTGGTTGTCTAATGAAAAACTGTTTTTT.

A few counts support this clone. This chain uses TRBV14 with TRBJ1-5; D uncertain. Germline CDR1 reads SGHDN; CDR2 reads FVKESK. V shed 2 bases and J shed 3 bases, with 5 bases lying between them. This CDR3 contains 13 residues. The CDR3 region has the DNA TGTGCCAGCAGCCAACACGCCAATCAGCCCCAGCATTTT. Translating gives CASSQHANQPQHF. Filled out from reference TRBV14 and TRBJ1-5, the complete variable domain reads EAGVTQFPSHSVIEKGQTVTLRCDPISGHDNLYWYRRVMGKEIKFLLHFVKESKQDESGMPNNRFLAERTGGTYSTLKVQPAELEDSGVYFCASSQHANQPQHFGDGTRLSIL.

The CDR3 sequence: CASRGGKLENAFF. CDR3 bases: TGTGCCAGCCGGGGGGGGAAACTGGAGAATGCGTTCTTC. This chain uses TRBV2 with TRBJ2-1; 8 bases fit TRBD2. The CDR3 has 13 amino acids. Trimming at V came to 8 bases and at J to 15 bases, leaving 15 bases not matched to a gene. Germline V CDR1 and CDR2: SNHLY, FYNNEI. The full variable domain, completed using reference TRBV2 and TRBJ2-1, is EPEVTQTPSHQVTQMGQEVILRCVPISNHLYFYWYRQILGQKVEFLVSFYNNEISEKSEIFDDQFSVERPDGSNFTLKIRSTKLEDSAMYFCASRGGKLENAFFGPGTRLTVL.

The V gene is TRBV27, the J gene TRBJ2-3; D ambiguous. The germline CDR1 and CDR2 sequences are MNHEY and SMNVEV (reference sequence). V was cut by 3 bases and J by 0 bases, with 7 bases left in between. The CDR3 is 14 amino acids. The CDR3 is CASSFSVSTDTQYF. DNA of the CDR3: TGTGCCAGCAGTTTCAGCGTGAGCACAGATACGCAGTATTTT.